This paragraph reports one T cell receptor (beta chain). The data were obtained in a study of T-cell reconstitution after alpha-beta-depleted transplantation in children. Molecular barcoding with unique molecular identifiers was used for the TCRbeta library. TCRdb redid the calling of the PCR reads with MiXCR, one entry per CDR3 protein. The table includes some 520,000 distinct CDR3 sequences, approximately 30% detected once. The germline V gene has CDR1 DFQATT and CDR2 SNEGSKA (reference sequence). V gave up 3 bases and J gave up 5 bases, with 8 bases separating them. CDR3 length equals 11 residues. The receptor was derived from a human donor who donated a stem cell graft to a child with aplastic anemia. Source: PBMCs from the stem cell graft donor, taken from the stem cell graft. The chain links TRBV20-1 to TRBJ2-7, with TRBD2 as a possible D gene (5 bases). CDR3 protein: CSAREAHEQYF. DNA for the CDR3: TGCAGTGCTAGGGAGGCGCACGAGCAGTACTTC.